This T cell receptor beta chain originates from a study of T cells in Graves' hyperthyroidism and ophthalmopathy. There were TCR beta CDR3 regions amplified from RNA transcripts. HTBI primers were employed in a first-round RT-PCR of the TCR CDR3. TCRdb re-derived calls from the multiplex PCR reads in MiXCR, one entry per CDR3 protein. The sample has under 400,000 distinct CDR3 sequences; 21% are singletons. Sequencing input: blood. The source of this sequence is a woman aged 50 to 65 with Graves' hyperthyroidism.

The CDR3 DNA follows: TGTGCCAGTAGTATATCGGGACCGGGCACAGATACGCAGTATTTT. Translating it yields CASSISGPGTDTQYF. V and J are TRBV19 and TRBJ2-3, with D perhaps given as TRBD1 or TRBD2 (5 bases each). Germline CDR1 is LNHDA and CDR2 is SQIVND (reference sequence). V lost 2 bases and J 1 base, leaving 10 bases between the germline ends. The CDR3 covers 15 residues.